Following are 5 T cell receptor beta chains from one sample sequenced in a study of breast tumors, draining lymph nodes, adjacent tissues. TCRdb used MiXCR to reprocess the multiplex PCR reads, holding one entry per CDR3 protein. The data show approximately 210,000 distinct CDR3 sequences, with around 35% seen just once and approximately 3.5% held by the top ten. Axillary draining lymph nodes of breast cancer patients supplied the node samples. Sequencing was performed on axillary lymph node tissue. All receptors derive from a female donor with breast cancer. Some clones in this sample may be carry-over from other donors' samples.

There are many counts of this clonotype. The V gene is TRBV4-1, the J gene TRBJ2-7, with D possibly being TRBD1 (6 bases). The ends were cut back, 4 bases at V and 2 bases at J, with 21 bases in the middle. There are 17 residues in the CDR3. Per germline, CDR1 MGHRA and CDR2 YSYEKL. The CDR3, as DNA: TGCGCCAGCAGCCGATTCTGGGGGACAAAGACCCCCTACGAGCAGTACTTC. Translated: CASSRFWGTKTPYEQYF.

This clonotype was seen ten or more times. This rearrangement joins TRBV7-3 to TRBJ2-3; D gene unclear. The CDR3 runs to 14 residues. Germline V gene data show CDR1 as SGHTA and CDR2 as FQGTGA. Trimming left V 5 bases short and J 0 bases short, with 9 bases between. The CDR3 sequence is CASSLGHSTDTQYF. The DNA for the CDR3 is TGTGCCAGCAGCCTTGGGCATAGCACAGATACGCAGTATTTT.

The chain employs TRBV27 and TRBJ2-7, with D perhaps matching TRBD1 or TRBD2 (5 bases each). The ends were cut back, 2 bases at V and 4 bases at J, with 15 bases in the middle. The CDR3 extends over 15 amino acids. Germline CDR1 is MNHEY and CDR2 is SMNVEV (reference sequence). In nucleotides, the CDR3 is TGTGCCAGCAGTTTAGATGGGGGAACGTTATACGAGCAGTACTTC. As protein: CASSLDGGTLYEQYF.

This clonotype was recorded at least ten times. The V call is TRBV7-2, the J call TRBJ1-2; TRBD1 matches 9 bases. V was clipped by 7 bases and J by 4 bases; unmatched bases: 7. The CDR3 is 14 residues long. Germline V CDR1 and CDR2: SGHTA, FQGNSA. For the CDR3, the DNA is TGTGCCAGCAACTCGCCGGACAGGGGCTATGGCTACACCTTC. Translated: CASNSPDRGYGYTF.

The J gene is TRBJ2-1, the V gene TRBV28, with D perhaps being TRBD1 or TRBD2 (5 bases each). Trimming took 6 bases from V and 1 from J, leaving 10 bases between them. The CDR3 contains 14 residues. CDR1 MDHEN and CDR2 SYDVKM come from the germline V gene. The CDR3 DNA sequence: TGTGCCAGCAGAAAGGGACCGTCCTACAATGAGCAGTTCTTC. Protein product: CASRKGPSYNEQFF.